This T cell receptor (beta chain) originates from a study of human T cells and chemical hapten exposure listed by TCRdb under 2021. A note on the overall study: For sensitization, 2% DPC in acetone was applied to an approximately 2 cm by approximately 2 cm area of upper inner arm skin. Throughout the study period of 20 to 30 weeks, patients also received therapeutic DPC doses to the scalp every week. Patch tests used Finn chambers with 0.01% DPC on the upper back, scored after 6 days by International Contact Dermatitis Research Group standards. Alopecia areata with under or over 50% scalp involvement, alopecia totalis and alopecia universalis were represented in the patient cohort, which was mostly female. Libraries were pooled for sequencing, and variation in per-sample TCR yields was attributed mainly to small differences in library volumes within the pool. In alopecia patients, the study followed how the peripheral blood TCR repertoire changed in vivo over primary and secondary sensitization to diphenylcyclopropenone (DPC), a hapten. Blood was sampled from patients pre-sensitization (week 0) and at 2, 6 and about 24 weeks after DPC sensitization. About 30 alopecia patients provided blood for TCR sequencing at one to four time points (pre-sensitization, 2, 6 and 24 weeks).

The CDR3 holds 14 amino acids from the cysteine to the phenylalanine. Of the read, only the CDR3 DNA is kept; its 42 bases are in frame from base 1. V lost 3 bases and J lost 6 bases; the stretch between them is 15 bases long. The germline V gene sets CDR1 to SGHTA and CDR2 to FQGNSA. The full study reports these points: The number of PT1 expanded TCRs positively correlated with patch test score, significant at thresholds 8, 16 and 32 but not 4. Because all patients had alopecia, a presumed autoimmune disease, the immune response of the patients might differ from that of healthy individuals. After repeated subsampling, changes were observed in the strength of the expansion versus patch-test correlation and in the threshold at which the correlation became significant. Expanded TCRs formed significantly more large CDR3 similarity clusters than pre-sensitization or healthy control sets, consistent with antigen-driven responses. No change with DPC sensitization was found in the number of TCRs above 1 in 1000 frequency, and no evidence of global repertoire structure alterations was found.

In light of the paper, this sample's time point label describes: patch test 3, about 24 weeks after DPC sensitization. The intended sense of this specimen's treatment or condition label: therapeutic diphenylcyclopropenone sensitization with weekly scalp DPC. At each patch-test visit, blood was drawn before the patch test was applied. Eligible patients were aged 18 to 70, diagnosed with alopecia, deemed suitable for DPC therapy, and excluded if pregnant. Total RNA was extracted from unfractionated whole blood that had been collected in Tempus Blood RNA tubes. Library method: RACE. Sequencing instrument: NextSeq 500. Library preparation attached unique molecular identifiers to individual cDNA molecules for quantitative, reproducible TCR counting. Both TCR alpha and TCR beta chains were sequenced from each blood RNA sample. In the original analysis: A median of about 87,000 TCRs per sample was observed, with a range of about 20,000 to 690,600. V, J and CDR3 annotation of the TCR reads was performed with the Decombinator software suite. For PS versus PT1 abundance plots, all samples were subsampled to the same number of TCRs (28,000). TCRs were defined as expanded if absent before sensitization and observed at least eight times at the 2-week time point. Using fastp at Q25 and MiXCR, TCRdb reprocessed the public reads and kept productive beta chains. Rows are unified per CDR3 protein, each entry keeping the most common DNA and genes. These V and J calls originate from TCRdb's pipeline instead of the authors' own analysis. The sample table holds about 200,000 distinct CDR3 sequences, of which around 25% were seen once. 2% to 2.5% of the sample belongs to the ten largest clones.

As regards this clonotype: Its antigen is still unknown. Base qualities are not at hand, and no much larger clone is one base apart.

This chain joins TRBV7-2 to TRBJ2-7; perhaps TRBD2 is the D gene, with 5 bases matching. The source was whole blood, collected in connection with sensitization to the hapten diphenylcyclopropenone (DPC). The sequence came from a woman aged 40 to 50 with alopecia areata. Some clones in this sample may be carry-over from other donors' samples. CDR3 sequence: CASSLASSASEQYF. The nucleotide sequence is TGTGCCAGCAGCTTGGCGAGTAGCGCGAGCGAGCAGTACTTC.